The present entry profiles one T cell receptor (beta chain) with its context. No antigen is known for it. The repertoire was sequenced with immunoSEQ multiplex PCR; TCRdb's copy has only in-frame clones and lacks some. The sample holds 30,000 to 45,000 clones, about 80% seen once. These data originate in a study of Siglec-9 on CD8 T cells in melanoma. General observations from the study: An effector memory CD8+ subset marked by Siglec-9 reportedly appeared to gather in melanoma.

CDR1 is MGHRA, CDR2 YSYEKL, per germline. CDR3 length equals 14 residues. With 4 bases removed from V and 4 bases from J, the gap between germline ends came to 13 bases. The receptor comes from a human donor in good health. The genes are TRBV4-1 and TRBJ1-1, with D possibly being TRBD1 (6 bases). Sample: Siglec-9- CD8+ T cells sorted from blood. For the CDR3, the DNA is TGCGCCAGCAGCCCGCCTCAGGGGCTCACTGAAGCTTTCTTT. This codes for CASSPPQGLTEAFF.